This T cell receptor beta chain was recorded in a study of blood T cell repertoires in COVID-19. Study background: Nucleic acid was either cDNA or gDNA, and it came from T cells, B-cell-depleted T cells, or PBMCs.

The germline gives CDR1 SQVTM, CDR2 ANQGSEA. Trimming left V 4 bases short and J 5 bases short, with 5 bases between. The CDR3 length is 10 residues. The data were produced by immunoSEQ multiplex PCR, yet TCRdb's version contains in-frame clones alone and is incomplete. The repertoire holds roughly 170,000 clones, with approximately 87% as singletons. The sequenced sample was peripheral blood. The sequence derives from a woman aged 18-29 years who had recovered from COVID-19. The chain uses TRBV29-1 and TRBJ1-1; D remains ambiguous. In DNA form, the CDR3 reads TGCAGCGTTGCGGGTACTGAAGCTTTCTTT. Translating gives CSVAGTEAFF. Looking up the rest from reference TRBV29-1 and TRBJ1-1 gives the full variable domain: SAVISQKPSRDICQRGTSLTIQCQVDSQVTMMFWYRQQPGQSLTLIATANQGSEATYESGFVIDKFPISRPNLTFSTLTVSNMSPEDSSIYLCSVAGTEAFFGQGTRLTVV.